The clone carrying this T cell receptor beta chain was picked up a small number of times. Germline lookup yields CDR1 MNHEY and CDR2 SVGAGI. CDR3 size: 14 residues. V was trimmed by 2 bases and J by 6 bases, leaving 14 bases between them. The data are from a study of blood T cell repertoires in COVID-19. The wider study: Samples taken during acute and convalescent COVID-19 were collected in the United States, Italy and Spain. In each case, the material was cDNA or gDNA derived from T cells, B-cell-depleted T cells, or PBMCs.

As handled by the study authors: Quantification of nucleated cells was approximated via reference gene primer amplification. Sequencing was performed with immunoSEQ multiplex PCR; in TCRdb, only in-frame clones are kept and a portion is missing. D and trimming were read from the DNA, whereas the V and J calls and clone size are those reported in that table. The data show 50,000 to 70,000 clones, over 70% seen once. Sequencing used peripheral blood. The rearrangement uses TRBV6-5 and TRBJ2-7; D not certain. The receptor comes from a human donor in a cohort sampled during active COVID-19. CDR3 residues: CASSYRSGSLEQYF. In DNA, the CDR3 is TGTGCCAGCAGTTACCGGTCAGGATCCCTCGAGCAGTACTTC.